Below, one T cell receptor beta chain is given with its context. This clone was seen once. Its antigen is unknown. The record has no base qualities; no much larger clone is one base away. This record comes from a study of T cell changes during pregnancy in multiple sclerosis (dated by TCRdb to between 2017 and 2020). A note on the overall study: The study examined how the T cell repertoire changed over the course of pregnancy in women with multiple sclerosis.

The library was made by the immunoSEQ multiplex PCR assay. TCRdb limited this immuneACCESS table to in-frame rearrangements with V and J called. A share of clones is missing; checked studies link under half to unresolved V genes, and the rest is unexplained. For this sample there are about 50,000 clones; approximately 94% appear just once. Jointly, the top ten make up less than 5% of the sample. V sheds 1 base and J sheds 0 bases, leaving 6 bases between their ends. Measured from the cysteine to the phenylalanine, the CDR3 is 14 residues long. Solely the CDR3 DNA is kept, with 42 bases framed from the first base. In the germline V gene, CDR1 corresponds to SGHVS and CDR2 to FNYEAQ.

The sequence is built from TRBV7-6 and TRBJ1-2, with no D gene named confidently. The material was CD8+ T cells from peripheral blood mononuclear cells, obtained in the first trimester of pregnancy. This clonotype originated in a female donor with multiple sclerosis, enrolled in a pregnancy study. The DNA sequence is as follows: TGTGCCAGCAGCTTAGGGCCAGCTAACTATGGCTACACCTTC. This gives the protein CASSLGPANYGYTF.